This is a list of T cell receptor beta chains from one sample in a study of vaccination effects on CD4 cells after COVID-19. No antigen is known for these receptors. The method was immunoSEQ multiplex PCR; TCRdb's version includes in-frame clones alone and lacks a portion of them. The data show around 40,000 clones, approximately 77% seen once. The input for sequencing was CD4+ T cells from PBMCs cultured without peptide, taken after COVID-19 vaccination. All receptors derive from a human donor who received a COVID-19 vaccine. Each CDR3 is given with its conserved first and last residue. Fields, in order: V gene, CDR3 length, clone size, D gene, J gene, CDR3 protein, CDR3 DNA. A D gene is named only where the DNA matches it firmly. Size tells how often a clone was seen (once, few, many) or the class of an expanded clone, and some rows leave it out.

v_gene: TRBV5-5; len: 14; abundance: -; d_gene: -; j_gene: TRBJ2-2; CDR3aa: CASSLYRGTGELFF; CDR3nt: TGTGCCAGCAGCTTGTATAGGGGTACCGGGGAGCTGTTTTTT
v_gene: TRBV5-1; len: 15; abundance: -; d_gene: TRBD1; j_gene: TRBJ1-2; CDR3aa: CASSSRTGLGYGYTF; CDR3nt: TGCGCCAGCAGCTCCCGGACAGGGCTGGGATATGGCTACACCTTC
v_gene: TRBV2; len: 13; abundance: -; d_gene: -; j_gene: TRBJ2-5; CDR3aa: CATQGNGQETQYF; CDR3nt: TGTGCCACCCAGGGCAATGGCCAAGAGACCCAGTACTTC
v_gene: TRBV6-5; len: 15; abundance: -; d_gene: -; j_gene: TRBJ2-7; CDR3aa: CASSLAGSIRNEQYF; CDR3nt: TGTGCCAGCAGTTTAGCAGGCTCGATCAGAAACGAGCAGTACTTC
v_gene: TRBV28; len: 14; abundance: -; d_gene: -; j_gene: TRBJ2-3; CDR3aa: CASSGWGGVHTQYF; CDR3nt: TGTGCCAGCAGCGGATGGGGGGGCGTTCATACGCAGTATTTT
v_gene: TRBV12-3/TRBV12-4; len: 12; abundance: few; d_gene: -; j_gene: TRBJ1-2; CDR3aa: CASRVTGYGYTF; CDR3nt: TGTGCCAGCAGGGTCACAGGGTATGGCTACACCTTC
v_gene: TRBV6-1; len: 14; abundance: few; d_gene: -; j_gene: TRBJ1-2; CDR3aa: CASSESRKGYGYTF; CDR3nt: TGTGCCAGCAGTGAATCCCGGAAGGGGTATGGCTACACCTTC
v_gene: TRBV12-3/TRBV12-4; len: 11; abundance: -; d_gene: -; j_gene: TRBJ1-2; CDR3aa: CASSSGYGYTF; CDR3nt: TGTGCCAGCAGTTCAGGCTATGGCTACACCTTC
v_gene: TRBV5-1; len: 11; abundance: -; d_gene: -; j_gene: TRBJ2-1; CDR3aa: CASSFDNEQFF; CDR3nt: TGCGCCAGCAGCTTTGATAATGAGCAGTTCTTC
v_gene: TRBV19; len: 17; abundance: -; d_gene: -; j_gene: TRBJ1-6; CDR3aa: CASSNEGSNSYNSPLHF; CDR3nt: TGTGCCAGTAGTAACGAGGGGTCAAACTCCTATAATTCACCCCTCCACTTT
v_gene: TRBV2; len: 13; abundance: -; d_gene: -; j_gene: TRBJ2-2; CDR3aa: CASSPRWTGELFF; CDR3nt: TGTGCCAGCAGCCCACGATGGACCGGGGAGCTGTTTTTT
v_gene: TRBV13; len: 14; abundance: -; d_gene: -; j_gene: TRBJ1-3; CDR3aa: CASSPGPSKNTIYF; CDR3nt: TGTGCCAGCAGCCCGGGGCCGTCGAAAAACACCATATATTTT
v_gene: TRBV19; len: 16; abundance: once; d_gene: TRBD1; j_gene: TRBJ1-4; CDR3aa: CASNRQGAATNEKLFF; CDR3nt: TGTGCCAGTAACCGACAGGGGGCGGCAACTAATGAAAAACTGTTTTTT
v_gene: TRBV5-4; len: 16; abundance: -; d_gene: TRBD2; j_gene: TRBJ2-3; CDR3aa: CASSLELSGSLGTQYF; CDR3nt: TGTGCCAGCAGCTTGGAGCTTAGCGGGAGCTTAGGTACGCAGTATTTT
v_gene: TRBV15; len: 15; abundance: -; d_gene: TRBD1; j_gene: TRBJ2-7; CDR3aa: CATSRDLDRVYEQYF; CDR3nt: TGTGCCACCAGCAGAGATCTGGACAGGGTCTACGAGCAGTACTTC
v_gene: TRBV6-5; len: 14; abundance: -; d_gene: TRBD1; j_gene: TRBJ2-7; CDR3aa: CASSYSRDRAIEYF; CDR3nt: TGTGCCAGCAGTTATTCCCGGGACAGGGCCATAGAGTACTTC
v_gene: TRBV10-3; len: 14; abundance: -; d_gene: -; j_gene: TRBJ1-5; CDR3aa: CAISPTEGNQPQHF; CDR3nt: TGTGCCATCAGCCCGACAGAGGGGAATCAGCCCCAGCATTTT
v_gene: TRBV2; len: 14; abundance: -; d_gene: TRBD2; j_gene: TRBJ2-1; CDR3aa: CASRLLAGINEQFF; CDR3nt: TGTGCCAGCCGCCTACTAGCGGGGATCAATGAGCAGTTCTTC
v_gene: TRBV12-2; len: 11; abundance: many; d_gene: -; j_gene: TRBJ1-4; CDR3aa: CASLGGEKLFF; CDR3nt: TGTGCAAGTTTGGGGGGGGAAAAACTGTTTTTT
v_gene: TRBV20-1; len: 11; abundance: -; d_gene: -; j_gene: TRBJ1-1; CDR3aa: CSAPVGTEAFF; CDR3nt: TGCAGTGCCCCAGTAGGCACTGAAGCTTTCTTT
v_gene: TRBV5-4; len: 17; abundance: once; d_gene: -; j_gene: TRBJ1-1; CDR3aa: CASSLVAGYQVSTEAFF; CDR3nt: TGTGCCAGCAGCCTAGTAGCAGGGTACCAAGTGAGCACTGAAGCTTTCTTT
v_gene: TRBV5-8; len: 16; abundance: once; d_gene: TRBD1; j_gene: TRBJ2-6; CDR3aa: CASRRQGTSGANVLTF; CDR3nt: TGTGCCAGCAGGAGACAGGGAACCTCTGGGGCCAACGTCCTGACTTTC
v_gene: TRBV27; len: 14; abundance: few; d_gene: TRBD1; j_gene: TRBJ1-2; CDR3aa: CASSRQGAGYGYTF; CDR3nt: TGTGCCAGCAGTCGACAGGGGGCGGGGTATGGCTACACCTTC
v_gene: TRBV5-4; len: 15; abundance: once; d_gene: TRBD1; j_gene: TRBJ2-5; CDR3aa: CASSLGAGGLETQYF; CDR3nt: TGTGCCAGCAGCTTGGGGGCAGGGGGCCTGGAGACCCAGTACTTC
v_gene: TRBV19; len: 18; abundance: -; d_gene: TRBD2; j_gene: TRBJ2-2; CDR3aa: CASSYPGRLAGVTGELFF; CDR3nt: TGTGCCAGTAGTTACCCCGGCCGACTAGCGGGAGTGACCGGGGAGCTGTTTTTT
v_gene: TRBV13; len: 16; abundance: -; d_gene: TRBD2; j_gene: TRBJ2-7; CDR3aa: CASSLGSAGGPYEQYF; CDR3nt: TGTGCCAGCAGCTTAGGTTCCGCGGGGGGTCCCTACGAGCAGTACTTC
v_gene: TRBV3-1/TRBV3-2; len: 15; abundance: -; d_gene: TRBD2; j_gene: TRBJ2-7; CDR3aa: CASSQGRAGAYEQYF; CDR3nt: TGTGCCAGCAGCCAAGGTCGGGCGGGAGCCTACGAGCAGTACTTC
v_gene: TRBV5-8; len: 16; abundance: once; d_gene: -; j_gene: TRBJ2-1; CDR3aa: CASSLEGRSSYNEQFF; CDR3nt: TGTGCCAGCAGCTTGGAGGGGCGCAGCTCCTACAATGAGCAGTTCTTC
v_gene: TRBV24-1; len: 13; abundance: -; d_gene: TRBD2; j_gene: TRBJ2-3; CDR3aa: CAIGFSGGDTQYF; CDR3nt: TGTGCCATCGGTTTTAGCGGGGGAGATACGCAGTATTTT
v_gene: TRBV15; len: 14; abundance: -; d_gene: TRBD1; j_gene: TRBJ2-7; CDR3aa: CATSRWDSSYEQYF; CDR3nt: TGTGCCACCAGCAGGTGGGACAGCTCCTACGAGCAGTACTTC
v_gene: TRBV4-1; len: 15; abundance: -; d_gene: -; j_gene: TRBJ2-7; CDR3aa: CASSHPRGGTYEQYF; CDR3nt: TGCGCCAGCAGCCACCCTCGGGGCGGAACCTACGAGCAGTACTTC
v_gene: TRBV20-1; len: 14; abundance: few; d_gene: TRBD2; j_gene: TRBJ2-7; CDR3aa: CSASPASGGVAQYF; CDR3nt: TGCAGTGCTAGTCCGGCTAGCGGGGGGGTTGCGCAGTACTTC
v_gene: TRBV5-4; len: 17; abundance: few; d_gene: TRBD2; j_gene: TRBJ2-1; CDR3aa: CASSLEGGTRYYNEQFF; CDR3nt: TGTGCCAGCAGCTTGGAGGGCGGGACTAGGTACTACAATGAGCAGTTCTTC
v_gene: TRBV7-6; len: 13; abundance: few; d_gene: -; j_gene: TRBJ2-3; CDR3aa: CASSLVWADTQYF; CDR3nt: TGTGCCAGCAGCTTAGTGTGGGCAGATACGCAGTATTTT
v_gene: TRBV18; len: 13; abundance: -; d_gene: -; j_gene: TRBJ2-3; CDR3aa: CASSPALTDTQYF; CDR3nt: TGTGCCAGCTCACCGGCCCTCACAGATACGCAGTATTTT
v_gene: TRBV5-1; len: 14; abundance: -; d_gene: -; j_gene: TRBJ2-5; CDR3aa: CASSLGREQETQYF; CDR3nt: TGCGCCAGCAGCTTGGGTCGTGAGCAAGAGACCCAGTACTTC
v_gene: TRBV5-5; len: 15; abundance: once; d_gene: -; j_gene: TRBJ2-5; CDR3aa: CASSFVGREQETQYF; CDR3nt: TGTGCCAGCAGCTTCGTCGGGCGGGAACAAGAGACCCAGTACTTC
v_gene: TRBV19; len: 16; abundance: few; d_gene: -; j_gene: TRBJ1-1; CDR3aa: CASTKGAFPPNTEAFF; CDR3nt: TGTGCCAGTACAAAAGGGGCATTTCCTCCGAACACTGAAGCTTTCTTT
v_gene: TRBV29-1; len: 14; abundance: -; d_gene: -; j_gene: TRBJ1-1; CDR3aa: CSVEDLPGDTEAFF; CDR3nt: TGCAGCGTTGAAGATCTTCCAGGGGATACTGAAGCTTTCTTT
v_gene: TRBV2; len: 17; abundance: -; d_gene: TRBD2; j_gene: TRBJ2-1; CDR3aa: CASRAGTSGVSYNEQFF; CDR3nt: TGTGCCAGCAGAGCCGGGACTAGCGGTGTCTCCTACAATGAGCAGTTCTTC
v_gene: TRBV9; len: 16; abundance: -; d_gene: -; j_gene: TRBJ1-4; CDR3aa: CASSVGSGTNNEKLFF; CDR3nt: TGTGCCAGCAGCGTAGGCTCCGGGACGAATAATGAAAAACTGTTTTTT
v_gene: TRBV6-1; len: 14; abundance: -; d_gene: -; j_gene: TRBJ2-2; CDR3aa: CASSYLEGTGELFF; CDR3nt: TGTGCCAGCAGTTATTTAGAGGGGACCGGGGAGCTGTTTTTT
v_gene: TRBV27; len: 15; abundance: -; d_gene: TRBD2; j_gene: TRBJ2-2; CDR3aa: CATSRSGRNTGELFF; CDR3nt: TGTGCCACCTCGCGTAGCGGGAGGAACACCGGGGAGCTGTTTTTT
v_gene: TRBV10-1; len: 14; abundance: few; d_gene: -; j_gene: TRBJ2-3; CDR3aa: CASSRDVYTDTQYF; CDR3nt: TGCGCCAGCAGTCGAGACGTATACACAGATACGCAGTATTTT
v_gene: TRBV10-1; len: 13; abundance: -; d_gene: -; j_gene: TRBJ2-7; CDR3aa: CASSPGRSYEQYF; CDR3nt: TGCGCCAGCAGTCCGGGCCGGTCCTACGAGCAGTACTTC
v_gene: TRBV6-2/TRBV6-3; len: 13; abundance: -; d_gene: TRBD1; j_gene: TRBJ1-2; CDR3aa: CASSKGQGGGYTF; CDR3nt: TGTGCCAGCAGCAAGGGACAGGGTGGAGGCTACACCTTC
v_gene: TRBV4-2; len: 15; abundance: -; d_gene: TRBD2; j_gene: TRBJ2-2; CDR3aa: CASGQGLAGTGELFF; CDR3nt: TGTGCCAGCGGTCAGGGACTAGCGGGTACCGGGGAGCTGTTTTTT
v_gene: TRBV5-8; len: 14; abundance: -; d_gene: -; j_gene: TRBJ2-6; CDR3aa: CASSDPSGANVLTF; CDR3nt: TGTGCCAGCAGCGACCCCAGTGGGGCCAACGTCCTGACTTTC
v_gene: TRBV7-2; len: 15; abundance: -; d_gene: -; j_gene: TRBJ2-5; CDR3aa: CASSFRGFIQETQYF; CDR3nt: TGTGCCAGCAGCTTCAGGGGATTTATCCAAGAGACCCAGTACTTC
v_gene: TRBV28; len: 12; abundance: -; d_gene: TRBD2; j_gene: TRBJ2-1; CDR3aa: CASRSGLEPQFF; CDR3nt: TGTGCCAGCAGATCGGGACTAGAGCCGCAGTTCTTC
v_gene: TRBV7-2; len: 13; abundance: -; d_gene: TRBD1; j_gene: TRBJ1-1; CDR3aa: CASSWDRNTEAFF; CDR3nt: TGTGCCAGCAGCTGGGACAGGAACACTGAAGCTTTCTTT
v_gene: TRBV18; len: 12; abundance: -; d_gene: TRBD1; j_gene: TRBJ2-7; CDR3aa: CASSYDRAEQYF; CDR3nt: TGTGCCAGCTCTTACGACAGGGCCGAGCAGTACTTC
v_gene: TRBV7-6; len: 20; abundance: -; d_gene: TRBD2; j_gene: TRBJ2-1; CDR3aa: CASSLVVLAGGPRSYNEQFF; CDR3nt: TGTGCCAGCAGCTTAGTTGTGCTAGCGGGAGGGCCAAGGTCCTACAATGAGCAGTTCTTC
v_gene: TRBV7-2; len: 12; abundance: -; d_gene: -; j_gene: TRBJ2-3; CDR3aa: CASGLLRDTQYF; CDR3nt: TGTGCCAGCGGCCTCTTGAGAGATACGCAGTATTTT
v_gene: TRBV6-5; len: 15; abundance: -; d_gene: -; j_gene: TRBJ2-7; CDR3aa: CASSYSYVGAYEQYF; CDR3nt: TGTGCCAGCAGTTACTCGTATGTCGGAGCCTACGAGCAGTACTTC